The 7 T cell receptor beta chains given below trace back to one sample, sequenced in a study of T cell changes during pregnancy in multiple sclerosis. Repertoires were generated with immunoSEQ multiplex PCR, while TCRdb's copy carries only in-frame clones and drops some. The table records some 60,000 clones, 93% of them present only once. The sequencing here drew on peripheral blood, taken after pregnancy. The receptors come from a female donor with multiple sclerosis, enrolled in a pregnancy study.

The V gene is TRBV29-1, the J gene TRBJ2-4, with TRBD1 as a possible D gene (5 bases). This CDR3 spans 12 amino acids. The germline V gene has CDR1 SQVTM and CDR2 ANQGSEA. Trimming removed 2 bases at V and 9 bases at J, with 11 bases between. The CDR3 DNA is TGCAGCGTTGAACAGGGCTTTGGCATTCAGTACTTC. Protein product: CSVEQGFGIQYF. Complete variable domain (other parts from reference TRBV29-1 and TRBJ2-4): SAVISQKPSRDICQRGTSLTIQCQVDSQVTMMFWYRQQPGQSLTLIATANQGSEATYESGFVIDKFPISRPNLTFSTLTVSNMSPEDSSIYLCSVEQGFGIQYFGAGTRLSVL.

This chain connects TRBV28 to TRBJ1-2; 12 positions agree with TRBD1. The CDR3 consists of 15 residues. Germline CDR1 MDHEN, CDR2 SYDVKM. J was trimmed by 8 bases and V by 5 bases; bases with no gene match: 9. The CDR3, as DNA: TGTGCCAGCAGTGGGCCGGGACAGGGGGCGGGCGGCTACACCTTC. As protein: CASSGPGQGAGGYTF.

The J gene is TRBJ2-5, the V gene TRBV7-3; D perhaps matches TRBD1 (5 bases). Germline V gene lookup returns CDR1 SGHTA and CDR2 FQGTGA. V lost 6 bases to trimming and J lost 5 bases, with 13 bases between them. The CDR3 extends over 13 amino acids. The CDR3 sequence: CASSPGAGETQYF. The DNA of the CDR3 is TGTGCCAGCAGTCCTGGGGCTGGGGAGACCCAGTACTTC.

The rearrangement joins TRBV5-1 to TRBJ2-7; D may be TRBD1 (5 bases). The CDR3 loop spans 13 amino acids. Germline assignment: CDR1 SGHRS and CDR2 YFSETQ. V was shortened by 2 bases and J by 3 bases, with 9 bases between the two germline ends. The CDR3 spells CASSFSGYYEQYF. CDR3 coding DNA: TGCGCCAGCAGCTTTTCAGGGTACTACGAGCAGTACTTC.

This chain uses TRBV6-5 with TRBJ1-1; TRBD1 agrees at 7 bases. Looked up from germline, CDR1 is MNHEY and CDR2 is SVGAGI. CDR3 length equals 15 residues. With 6 bases clipped from V and 0 bases from J, the junction kept 7 bases outside the gene matches. DNA for the CDR3: TGTGCCAGCAGCCAGGGACAGATCTTGAACACTGAAGCTTTCTTT. It codes for CASSQGQILNTEAFF.

The rearrangement joins TRBV18 to TRBJ2-1; D is ambiguous. The CDR3 spans 15 residues. From germline, CDR1 is KGHSH and CDR2 LQKENI. With 2 bases removed from V and 1 base from J, the gap between germline ends came to 9 bases. CDR3 in DNA: TGTGCCAGCTCACCATCCCCCCTTTCCTACAATGAGCAGTTCTTC. It translates to CASSPSPLSYNEQFF.

The sample holds one count of this clone. The rearrangement links TRBV10-3 to TRBJ2-5, with 15 bases that match TRBD2. Trimming at V came to 3 bases and at J to 4 bases, leaving 6 bases not matched to a gene. This CDR3 comprises 17 residues. The germline CDR1 and CDR2 sequences are ENHRY and SYGVKD. Written as DNA, the CDR3 is TGTGCCATCAGTGACCCGGGACTAGCGGGAGGACGAGAGACCCAGTACTTC. Translating it yields CAISDPGLAGGRETQYF.